This TCR beta chain was captured in a study of T cell responses to AZD1222 COVID-19 vaccine. Sequenced by immunoSEQ multiplex PCR; TCRdb stores in-frame clones only, minus some. This sample yields some 86,000 clones, of which approximately 91% are seen a single time; around 7% belongs to the top ten. For this clone: Its target is unknown.

Germline-derived CDR1 and CDR2 are SGHDN and FVKESK. Germline trimming cut 0 bases from V and 7 bases from J; bases unmatched to any gene: 10. This CDR3 has 18 amino acids. Doses given second, at about 4 or about 12 weeks, were pooled. Study-level findings and limits: Spike-spanning, vaccine-associated CD4 TCRs were dominant at 160-218 and 743-854. When two AZD1222 doses had been given, Spike-specific TCR breadth and depth rose.

The receptor's source is an adult who received the AZD1222 COVID-19 vaccine. The chain carries TRBV14 and TRBJ2-1; 12 nucleotides line up with TRBD1. The source was peripheral blood, collected 28 days after the second AZD1222 dose. CDR3 coding DNA: TGTGCCAGCAGCCAAGATAAGGCGGGACAGGGGGCATGGAATGAGCAGTTCTTC. This encodes CASSQDKAGQGAWNEQFF. The full variable domain, its missing parts supplied by reference TRBV14 and TRBJ2-1, is EAGVTQFPSHSVIEKGQTVTLRCDPISGHDNLYWYRRVMGKEIKFLLHFVKESKQDESGMPNNRFLAERTGGTYSTLKVQPAELEDSGVYFCASSQDKAGQGAWNEQFFGPGTRLTVL.